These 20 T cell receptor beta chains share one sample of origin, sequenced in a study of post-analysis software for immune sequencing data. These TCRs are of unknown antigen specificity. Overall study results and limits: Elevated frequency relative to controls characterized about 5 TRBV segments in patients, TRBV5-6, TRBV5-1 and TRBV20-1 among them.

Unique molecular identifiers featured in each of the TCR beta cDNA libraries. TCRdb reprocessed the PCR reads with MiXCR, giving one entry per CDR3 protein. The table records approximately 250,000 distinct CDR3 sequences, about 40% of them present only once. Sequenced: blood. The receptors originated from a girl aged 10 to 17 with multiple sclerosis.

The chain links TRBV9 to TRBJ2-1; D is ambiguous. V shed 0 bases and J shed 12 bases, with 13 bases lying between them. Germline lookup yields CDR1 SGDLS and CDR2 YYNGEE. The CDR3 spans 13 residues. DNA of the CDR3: TGTGCCAGCAGCGTAGCGCGCTCAGATAGGCAGTTCTTC. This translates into CASSVARSDRQFF.

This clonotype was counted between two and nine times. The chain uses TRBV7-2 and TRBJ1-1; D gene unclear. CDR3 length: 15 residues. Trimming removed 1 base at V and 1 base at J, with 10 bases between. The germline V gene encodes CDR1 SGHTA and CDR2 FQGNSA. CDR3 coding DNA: TGTGCCAGCAGCTTAGATCGGAGACAGAACACTGAAGCTTTCTTT. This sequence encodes CASSLDRRQNTEAFF.

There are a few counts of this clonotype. CDR3 in DNA: TGTGCCAGCGCGGCATCCGGGAGCTCCTATAATTCACCCCTCCACTTT. As protein: CASAASGSSYNSPLHF. The rearrangement uses TRBV2 and TRBJ1-6; no clear D gene. The V gene lost 8 bases and the J gene lost 0 bases, with 14 bases spanning the gap. Looked up from germline, CDR1 is SNHLY and CDR2 is FYNNEI. CDR3 length: 16 residues.

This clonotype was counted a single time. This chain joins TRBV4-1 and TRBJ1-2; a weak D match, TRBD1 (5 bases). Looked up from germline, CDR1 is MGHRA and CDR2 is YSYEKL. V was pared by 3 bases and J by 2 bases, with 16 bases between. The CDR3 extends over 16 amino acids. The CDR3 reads CASSQGGRGLNYGYTF. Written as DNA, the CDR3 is TGCGCCAGCAGCCAGGGGGGACGAGGGCTGAACTATGGCTACACCTTC.

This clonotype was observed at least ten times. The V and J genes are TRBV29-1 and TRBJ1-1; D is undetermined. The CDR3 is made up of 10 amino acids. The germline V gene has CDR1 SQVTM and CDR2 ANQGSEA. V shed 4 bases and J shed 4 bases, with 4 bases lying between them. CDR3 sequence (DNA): TGCAGCGTTGGCCCCACTGAAGCTTTCTTT. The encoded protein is CSVGPTEAFF. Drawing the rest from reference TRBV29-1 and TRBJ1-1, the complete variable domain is SAVISQKPSRDICQRGTSLTIQCQVDSQVTMMFWYRQQPGQSLTLIATANQGSEATYESGFVIDKFPISRPNLTFSTLTVSNMSPEDSSIYLCSVGPTEAFFGQGTRLTVV.

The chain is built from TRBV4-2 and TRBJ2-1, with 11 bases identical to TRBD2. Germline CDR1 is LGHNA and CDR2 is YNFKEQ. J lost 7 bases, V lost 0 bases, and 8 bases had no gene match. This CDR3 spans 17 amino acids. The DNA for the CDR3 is TGTGCCAGCAGCCAAGACGGGACTAGCGGTAAGGGGAATGAGCAGTTCTTC. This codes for CASSQDGTSGKGNEQFF.

The CDR3 loop reads CASRRTSDTQYF. For the CDR3, the DNA is TGTGCCAGCAGGAGGACTTCGGATACGCAGTATTTT. The chain is built from TRBV12-3 or TRBV12-4 and TRBJ2-3; D is possibly TRBD2 (5 bases). V was clipped by 6 bases and J by 6 bases, with 10 bases between them. The CDR3 has 12 amino acids.

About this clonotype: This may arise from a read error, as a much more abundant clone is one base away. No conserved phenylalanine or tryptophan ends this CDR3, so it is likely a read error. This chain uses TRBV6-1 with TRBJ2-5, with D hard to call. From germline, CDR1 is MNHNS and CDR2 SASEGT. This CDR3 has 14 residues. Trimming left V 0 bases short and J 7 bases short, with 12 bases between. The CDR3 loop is CASSEAGPLGTQYV. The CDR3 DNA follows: TGTGCCAGCAGTGAAGCTGGACCTTTAGGGACCCAGTACGTC.

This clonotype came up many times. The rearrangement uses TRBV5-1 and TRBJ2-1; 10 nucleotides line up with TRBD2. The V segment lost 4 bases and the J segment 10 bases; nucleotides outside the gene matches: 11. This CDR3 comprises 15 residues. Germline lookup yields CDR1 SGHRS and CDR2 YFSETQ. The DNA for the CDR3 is TGCGCCAGCAGCATAGCTAGCGGGGGATCACGCGAGCAGTTCTTC. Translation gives CASSIASGGSREQFF.

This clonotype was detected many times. CDR3 loop: CASIPGPGGTDTQYF. The CDR3 nucleotides read TGTGCCAGCATCCCCGGGCCCGGTGGCACAGATACGCAGTATTTT. This chain links TRBV25-1 with TRBJ2-3; D uncertain. Germline V gene lookup returns CDR1 MGHDK and CDR2 SYGVNS. V was clipped by 7 bases and J by 1 base, with 15 bases between them. The CDR3 has 15 residues.

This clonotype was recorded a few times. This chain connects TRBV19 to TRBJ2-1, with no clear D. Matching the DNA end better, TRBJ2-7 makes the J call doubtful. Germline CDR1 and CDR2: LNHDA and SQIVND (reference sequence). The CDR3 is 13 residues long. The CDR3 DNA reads TGTGCCAGTAAGGACCAAACCTACAATGAGCAGTACTTC. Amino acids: CASKDQTYNEQYF.

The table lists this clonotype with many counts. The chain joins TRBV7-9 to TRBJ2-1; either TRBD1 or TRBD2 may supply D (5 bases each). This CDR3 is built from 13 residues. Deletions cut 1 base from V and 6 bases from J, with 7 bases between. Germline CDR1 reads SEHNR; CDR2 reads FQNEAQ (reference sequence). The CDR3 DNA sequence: TGTGCCAGCAGCTTAGGTGGGGGCAATGAGCAGTTCTTC. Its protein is CASSLGGGNEQFF.

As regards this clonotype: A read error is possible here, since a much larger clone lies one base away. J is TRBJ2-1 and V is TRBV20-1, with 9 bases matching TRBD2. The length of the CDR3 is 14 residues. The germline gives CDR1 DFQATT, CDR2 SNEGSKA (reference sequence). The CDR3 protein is CSAGASGIGDERFF. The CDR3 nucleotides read TGCAGTGCGGGAGCTAGCGGGATAGGGGATGAGCGGTTCTTC.

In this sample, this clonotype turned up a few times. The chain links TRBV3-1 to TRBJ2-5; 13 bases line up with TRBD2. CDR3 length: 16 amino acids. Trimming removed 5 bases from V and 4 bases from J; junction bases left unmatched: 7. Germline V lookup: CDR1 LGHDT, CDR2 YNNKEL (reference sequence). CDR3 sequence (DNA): TGTGCCAGCAGCTTAAGACTAGCGGGGGGTGGAGAGACCCAGTACTTC. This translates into CASSLRLAGGGETQYF.

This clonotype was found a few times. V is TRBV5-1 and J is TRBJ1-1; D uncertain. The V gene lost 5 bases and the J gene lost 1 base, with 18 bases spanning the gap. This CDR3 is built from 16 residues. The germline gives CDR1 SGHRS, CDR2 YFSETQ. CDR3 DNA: TGCGCCAGCAGGAAAAGGGCGACATCCGGGAACACTGAAGCTTTCTTT. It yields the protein CASRKRATSGNTEAFF.

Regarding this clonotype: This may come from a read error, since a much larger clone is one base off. This CDR3 reads CSAKTDRYGYTF. DNA for the CDR3: TGCAGTGCCAAGACAGACCGCTATGGCTACACCTTC. The gene calls are TRBV20-1 and TRBJ1-2; weak D call: TRBD1 (5 bases). The ends were cut back, 6 bases at V and 4 bases at J, with 12 bases in the middle. The CDR3 consists of 12 residues. Germline V gives CDR1 DFQATT, CDR2 SNEGSKA (reference sequence).

The CDR3: CASSEGGPQHF. CDR3 DNA: TGTGCCAGTAGCGAGGGAGGACCCCAGCATTTT. V usage is TRBV19 and J usage is TRBJ1-5; D unresolved. This CDR3 is 11 amino acids long. The ends were cut back, 6 bases at V and 10 bases at J, with 10 bases in the middle. Germline V gene data show CDR1 as LNHDA and CDR2 as SQIVND (reference sequence).

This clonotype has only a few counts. The CDR3 DNA follows: TGTGCCAGCAGCTTAGTTGCGGAAACCTCCTACGAGCAGTACTTC. Translation: CASSLVAETSYEQYF. The chain uses TRBV7-2 and TRBJ2-7; no firm D call. Trimming left V 1 base short and J 0 bases short, with 10 bases between. Germline assignment: CDR1 SGHTA and CDR2 FQGNSA. The CDR3 has 15 residues.

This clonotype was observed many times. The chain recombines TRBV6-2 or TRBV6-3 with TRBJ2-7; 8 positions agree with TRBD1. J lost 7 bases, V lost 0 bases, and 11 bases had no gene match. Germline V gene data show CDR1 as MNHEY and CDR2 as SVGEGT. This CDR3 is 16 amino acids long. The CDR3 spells CASSYSLDRGQEEQYF. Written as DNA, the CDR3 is TGTGCCAGCAGTTACTCTCTCGACAGGGGTCAAGAAGAGCAGTACTTC.

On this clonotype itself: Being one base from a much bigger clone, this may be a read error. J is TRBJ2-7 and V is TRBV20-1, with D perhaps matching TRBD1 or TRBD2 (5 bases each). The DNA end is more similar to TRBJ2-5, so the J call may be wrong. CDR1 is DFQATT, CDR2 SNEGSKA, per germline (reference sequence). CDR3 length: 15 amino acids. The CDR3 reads CSTSHPQEIQETQYF. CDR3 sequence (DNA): TGCAGTACTAGTCACCCACAGGAGATCCAAGAGACCCAGTACTTC.